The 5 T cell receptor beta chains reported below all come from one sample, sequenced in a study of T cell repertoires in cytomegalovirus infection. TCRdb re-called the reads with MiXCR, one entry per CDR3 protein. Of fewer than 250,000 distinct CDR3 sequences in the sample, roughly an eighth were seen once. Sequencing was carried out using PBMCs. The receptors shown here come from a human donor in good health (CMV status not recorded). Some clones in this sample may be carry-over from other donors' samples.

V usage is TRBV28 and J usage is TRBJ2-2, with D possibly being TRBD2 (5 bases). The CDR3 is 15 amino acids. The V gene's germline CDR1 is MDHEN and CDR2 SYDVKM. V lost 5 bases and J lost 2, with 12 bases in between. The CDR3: CASSPGLTNTGELFF. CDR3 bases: TGTGCCAGCAGTCCTGGACTGACTAACACCGGGGAGCTGTTTTTT.

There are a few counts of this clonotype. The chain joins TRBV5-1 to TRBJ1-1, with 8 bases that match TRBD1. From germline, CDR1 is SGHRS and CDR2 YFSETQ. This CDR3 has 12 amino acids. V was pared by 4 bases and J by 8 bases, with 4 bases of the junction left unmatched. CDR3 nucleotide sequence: TGCGCCAGCAGCCCCCGACAGGGGGAAGCTTTCTTT. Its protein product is CASSPRQGEAFF.

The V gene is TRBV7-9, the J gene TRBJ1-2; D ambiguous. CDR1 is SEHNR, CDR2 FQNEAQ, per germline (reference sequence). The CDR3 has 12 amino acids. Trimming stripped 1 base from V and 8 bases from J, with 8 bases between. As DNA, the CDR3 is TGTGCCAGCAGCTTAGAGTTGGAGGGCTACACCTTC. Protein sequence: CASSLELEGYTF.

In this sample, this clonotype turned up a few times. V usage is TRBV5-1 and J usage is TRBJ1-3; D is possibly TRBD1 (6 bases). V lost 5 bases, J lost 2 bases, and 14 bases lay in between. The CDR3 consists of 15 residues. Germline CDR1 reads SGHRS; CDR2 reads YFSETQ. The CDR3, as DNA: TGCGCCAGCAGTCAGGGGAGCGGCGCTGGAAACACCATATATTTT. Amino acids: CASSQGSGAGNTIYF.

The CDR3 nucleotides are TGTGCCAGTAGTATTTTAGCGGGAGCCTACGAGCAGTACTTC. This codes for CASSILAGAYEQYF. The gene calls are TRBV19 and TRBJ2-7; 9 bases match TRBD2. Germline lookup yields CDR1 LNHDA and CDR2 SQIVND (reference sequence). CDR3 size: 14 residues. V shed 3 bases, J shed 2 bases, and the junction held 2 bases outside the gene matches.